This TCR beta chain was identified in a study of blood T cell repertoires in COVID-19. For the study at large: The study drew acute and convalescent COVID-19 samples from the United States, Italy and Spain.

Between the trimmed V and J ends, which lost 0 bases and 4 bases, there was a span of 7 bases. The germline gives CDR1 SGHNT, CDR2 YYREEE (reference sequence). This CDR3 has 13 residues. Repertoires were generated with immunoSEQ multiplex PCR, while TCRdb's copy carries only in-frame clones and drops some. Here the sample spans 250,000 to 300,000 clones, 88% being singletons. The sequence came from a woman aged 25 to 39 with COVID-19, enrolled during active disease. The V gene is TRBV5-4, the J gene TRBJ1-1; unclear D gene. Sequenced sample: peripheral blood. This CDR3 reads CASSLDRGTEAFF. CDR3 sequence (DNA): TGTGCCAGCAGCTTGGACCGGGGCACTGAAGCTTTCTTT.